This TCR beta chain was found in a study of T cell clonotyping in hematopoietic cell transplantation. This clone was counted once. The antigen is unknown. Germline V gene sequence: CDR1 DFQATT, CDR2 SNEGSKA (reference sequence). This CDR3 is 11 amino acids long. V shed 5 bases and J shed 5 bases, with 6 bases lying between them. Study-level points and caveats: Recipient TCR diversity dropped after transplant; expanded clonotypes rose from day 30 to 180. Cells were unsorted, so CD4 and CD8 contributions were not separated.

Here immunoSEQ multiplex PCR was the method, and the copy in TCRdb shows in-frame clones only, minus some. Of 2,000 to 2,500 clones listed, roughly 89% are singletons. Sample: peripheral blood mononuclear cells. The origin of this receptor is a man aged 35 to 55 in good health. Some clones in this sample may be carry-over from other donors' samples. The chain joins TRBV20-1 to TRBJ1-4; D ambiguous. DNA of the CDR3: TGCAGTGCTCTCGAAAATGAAAAACTGTTTTTT. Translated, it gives CSALENEKLFF.